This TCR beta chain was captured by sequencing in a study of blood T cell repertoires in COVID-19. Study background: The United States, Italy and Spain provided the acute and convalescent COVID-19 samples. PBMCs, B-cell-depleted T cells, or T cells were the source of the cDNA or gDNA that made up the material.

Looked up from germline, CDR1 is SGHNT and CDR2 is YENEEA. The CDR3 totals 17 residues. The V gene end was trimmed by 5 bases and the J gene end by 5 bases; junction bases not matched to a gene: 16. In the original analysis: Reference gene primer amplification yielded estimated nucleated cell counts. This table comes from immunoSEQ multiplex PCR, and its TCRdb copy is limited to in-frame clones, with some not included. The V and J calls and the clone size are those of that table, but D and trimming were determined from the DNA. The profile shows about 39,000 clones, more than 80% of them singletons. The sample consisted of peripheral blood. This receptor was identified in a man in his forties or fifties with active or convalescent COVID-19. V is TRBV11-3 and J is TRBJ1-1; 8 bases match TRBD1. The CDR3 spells CASSEQGALLKGTEAFF. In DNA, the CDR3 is TGTGCCAGCAGCGAGCAGGGGGCTCTGTTAAAGGGGACTGAAGCTTTCTTT.